One sample yielded the 7 T cell receptor beta chains listed below, sequenced in a study of tumor-infiltrating lymphocytes in localized non-small cell lung cancer (dated by TCRdb to the early 2020s). Library generation was performed with the immunoSEQ multiplex PCR assay. What TCRdb holds here is the immuneACCESS table cut down to in-frame rearrangements. Part of the clones is not present; checked against another copy, under half of the missing clones reflect an unresolved V gene, and the others are unexplained. The sample records about 4,800 clones, roughly 95% of which are singletons. In total, the top ten clones hold around 3.1% of the sample. Specimen: uninvolved lung tissue not adjacent to the tumor. The receptors originated from a human donor with non-small cell lung cancer.

This clone was counted a single time. The chain carries TRBV29-1 and TRBJ2-1; 9 bases line up with TRBD2. The germline V gene has CDR1 SQVTM and CDR2 ANQGSEA. Germline trimming cut 6 bases from V and 4 bases from J; bases unmatched to any gene: 4. This CDR3 contains 13 residues. The DNA for the CDR3 is TGCAGCGTCCAGACTAGCGGTTACAATGAGCAGTTCTTC. Translation: CSVQTSGYNEQFF.

This clone was observed once. The chain carries TRBV7-8 and TRBJ1-5, with 7 nucleotides matching TRBD1. Germline CDR1 and CDR2: SGHVS and FQNEAQ. After removal of 3 bases from V and 4 bases from J, the junction contained 3 bases not matched to a gene. The CDR3 contains 14 residues. CDR3 region: CASSFRGPNQPQHF. CDR3 DNA: TGTGCCAGCAGCTTTAGGGGGCCGAATCAGCCCCAGCATTTT.

V and J are TRBV7-9 and TRBJ2-3; D might be TRBD2 (6 bases). The CDR3 has 16 residues. From germline, CDR1 is SEHNR and CDR2 FQNEAQ (reference sequence). The V end lost 4 bases, the J end lost 1 base, and 15 bases lay between the germline ends. The CDR3 spells CASSWSRDSRTDTQYF. The CDR3 DNA reads as TGTGCCAGCAGCTGGTCCCGGGACTCACGCACAGATACGCAGTATTTT.

The chain recombines TRBV29-1 with TRBJ2-1; 7 bases map to TRBD1. Per germline, CDR1 SQVTM and CDR2 ANQGSEA. V was clipped by 0 bases and J by 1 base; unmatched bases: 6. This CDR3 contains 16 residues. The CDR3: CSVEDGDRSSYNEQFF. CDR3 DNA sequence: TGCAGCGTTGAAGATGGGGACAGATCTTCCTACAATGAGCAGTTCTTC.

The V call is TRBV5-1, the J call TRBJ2-3, with D unclear. Per the germline V gene, CDR1 is SGHRS and CDR2 is YFSETQ. Between the trimmed V and J ends, which lost 4 bases and 1 base, there was a span of 19 bases. There are 17 residues in the CDR3. CDR3 amino acids: CASSPSLGGPGTDTQYF. In DNA, the CDR3 is TGCGCCAGCAGCCCCAGTCTGGGTGGCCCCGGCACAGATACGCAGTATTTT.

This chain links TRBV7-6 with TRBJ2-1; 14 bases are a match to TRBD2. The CDR3 has 19 residues. The trim removed 3 bases at V and 6 bases at J, leaving 13 bases unmatched. Germline V gives CDR1 SGHVS, CDR2 FNYEAQ. Here the CDR3 reads CASSFVPGLAGELRNEQFF. CDR3 bases: TGTGCCAGCAGCTTCGTTCCGGGACTAGCGGGAGAGCTACGCAATGAGCAGTTCTTC.

The rearrangement joins TRBV19 to TRBJ2-3; D not certain. The V gene's germline CDR1 is LNHDA and CDR2 SQIVND (reference sequence). This CDR3 has 14 amino acids. Trimming pared 4 bases from V and 1 base from J, leaving 9 bases between. CDR3 region: CASSTMGGTDTQYF. The CDR3 nucleotides read TGTGCCAGTAGTACGATGGGTGGCACAGATACGCAGTATTTT. Looking up the rest from reference TRBV19 and TRBJ2-3 gives the full variable domain: DGGITQSPKYLFRKEGQNVTLSCEQNLNHDAMYWYRQDPGQGLRLIYYSQIVNDFQKGDIAEGYSVSREKKESFPLTVTSAQKNPTAFYLCASSTMGGTDTQYFGPGTRLTVL.